The 2 T cell receptor beta chains below come from one sample, sequenced in a study of technical replicates of blood from a few donors. TCRdb keeps only in-frame clones here, not all; method: immunoSEQ multiplex PCR. Counted here are about 81,000 clones, about 96% occurring once; the ten biggest clones make up nearly 0.2%. The sequenced material came from T cells isolated from PBMCs. The receptors originated from a human donor in good health.

J is TRBJ1-1 and V is TRBV6-5; D might be TRBD1 (5 bases). The CDR3 has 15 amino acids. Germline V gene lookup returns CDR1 MNHEY and CDR2 SVGAGI. The V gene lost 8 bases and the J gene lost 1 base, with 17 bases spanning the gap. The CDR3 nucleotides are TGTGCCAGCGTTGGATGGGGGGGTCCGAACACTGAAGCTTTCTTT. It codes for CASVGWGGPNTEAFF.

CDR3 sequence reads: CASSSGGQSTDTQYF. The CDR3 bases are TGCGCCAGCAGCTCAGGGGGCCAGAGCACAGATACGCAGTATTTT. J is TRBJ2-3 and V is TRBV5-1, with 8 positions matching TRBD1. CDR1 is SGHRS, CDR2 YFSETQ, per germline. V lost 3 bases, J lost 0 bases, and 3 bases stayed unmatched. CDR3 length equals 15 residues.